A selection of T cell receptor beta chains follows, all from one sample in a study of tumor-infiltrating lymphocytes in primary liver carcinoma. TCRdb ran MiXCR on the multiplex PCR reads and lists one entry per CDR3 protein. The table shows 190,000 or so distinct CDR3 sequences, with less than 70% occurring only once. Sample: peripheral blood. All receptors come from a woman aged 55 to 70 with primary liver carcinoma and hepatitis B virus infection. The CDR3 runs from the conserved cysteine through the conserved F or W. D genes are given only for firm matches. Only some rows state a clone size, as once, few, many or a class for expanded clones.

>TRBV11-2|NA|NA|TRBJ1-2|15
TGTGCCAGCAAGTTAGGAACAGGGTACAACTATGGCTACACCTTC
CASKLGTGYNYGYTF
>TRBV28|TRBD2|NA|TRBJ2-1|15
TGTGCCAGCAGTTTCGGGGGACTAGCGTTGGGTGAGCAGTTCTTC
CASSFGGLALGEQFF
>TRBV2|NA|NA|TRBJ2-5|13
TGTGCCAGCAGTGGATCGGAGTATGAGACCCAGTACTTC
CASSGSEYETQYF
>TRBV12-3/TRBV12-4|NA|once|TRBJ1-5|15
TGTGCCAGCAGCCCAACTTGGAATAGCAATCAGCCCCAGCATTTT
CASSPTWNSNQPQHF
>TRBV7-9|TRBD1|NA|TRBJ2-1|15
TGTGCCGGCAGCCTAAATAGGACAGGGTGGAATGAGCAGTTCTTC
CAGSLNRTGWNEQFF
>TRBV2|NA|NA|TRBJ2-7|14
TGTGCCAGCAGCCGGACAGAGAGCTCCTACGAGCAGTACTTC
CASSRTESSYEQYF
>TRBV30|NA|NA|TRBJ2-6|18
TGTGCCTGGAGTTCATTTAAGCAGGGGTCCTCTGGGGCCAACGTCCTGACTTTC
CAWSSFKQGSSGANVLTF
>TRBV11-3|NA|NA|TRBJ1-2|13
TGTGCGAGCGGCTCCGGGTCCTCCTATGGCTACACCTTC
CASGSGSSYGYTF
>TRBV6-6|TRBD1|many|TRBJ2-1|12
TGTGCCAGCAGTTGGGACAGGGGGAAACAGTTCTTC
CASSWDRGKQFF
>TRBV7-9|NA|NA|TRBJ2-5|15
TGTGCCAGCAGCGTCATCGGACCAAGAATGGAGACCCAGTACTTC
CASSVIGPRMETQYF
>TRBV10-3|NA|few|TRBJ1-5|15
TGTGCCATCAGTGAATCGGGACTTAGCAATCAGCCCCAGCATTTT
CAISESGLSNQPQHF
>TRBV25-1|NA|few|TRBJ2-7|13
TGTGCCAGCAGTGTCCGGAGGGGCTACGAGCAGTACTTC
CASSVRRGYEQYF
>TRBV24-1|NA|few|TRBJ1-5|14
TGTGCCACCAGTGACTCAGTCGTCGATCAGCCCCAGCATTTT
CATSDSVVDQPQHF
>TRBV12-3/TRBV12-4|TRBD1|NA|TRBJ2-5|12
TGTGCCAGCCACAGGGGGGTGGAGACCCAATACTTC
CASHRGVETQYF
>TRBV9|NA|NA|TRBJ2-7|16
TGTGCCAGCAGCCAAGAGGGAGGGGGGCCCTTTTACGAGCAGTACTTC
CASSQEGGGPFYEQYF
>TRBV29-1|NA|many|TRBJ2-1|14
TGCAGCGTTGATAAAGGGAGCTCCTACAATGAGCAGTTCTTC
CSVDKGSSYNEQFF
>TRBV7-9|NA|once|TRBJ2-3|13
TGTGCCAGCAGCCACCCGGTGGCCAATGCGCAGTATTTT
CASSHPVANAQYF
>TRBV11-3|NA|NA|TRBJ2-5|16
TGTGCCAGCAACTCAGGTCTTGGGGGATCGAGGGAGACCCAGTACTTC
CASNSGLGGSRETQYF
>TRBV5-5|TRBD2|NA|TRBJ2-5|14
TGTGCCAGCAGCTCGAAGACTAGCGGGGAGACCCAGTACTTC
CASSSKTSGETQYF
>TRBV12-3/TRBV12-4|TRBD1|NA|TRBJ2-6|17
TGTGCCAGCAGTTTAAGGACAGGCAGCTCTGGGGGCAACGTCCTGACCTTC
CASSLRTGSSGGNVLTF
>TRBV28|TRBD2|many|TRBJ2-7|16
TGTGCCAGCAGTTTTGGACTAGCGGTCCTCTCCTACGAGCAGTACTTC
CASSFGLAVLSYEQYF
>TRBV6-5|NA|NA|TRBJ2-2|13
TGTGCCAGCAGTTACGGTATTGGCGGGGAGCTGTTTTTT
CASSYGIGGELFF